These T cell receptor beta chains were read from a single sample in a study of blood T cells in healthy people across ages. TCRdb used MiXCR to reprocess the 5' RACE reads, holding one entry per CDR3 protein. There are 850,000 to 1,300,000 distinct CDR3 sequences in the sample; under 45% occur only once, and approximately 17% lies in the top ten. Sample: blood. The receptor set was obtained from an older woman in good health. The CDR3 runs from the conserved cysteine through the conserved F or W. D genes are given only for firm matches. Clone size is not always given. Where it is, it says once, few, many or a class for expanded clones.

size: few
V: TRBV28
J: TRBJ2-5
D: TRBD2
CDR3: CASSLRLAGEGEQYF

size: .
V: TRBV5-6
J: TRBJ1-2
D: TRBD1
CDR3: CASSFPSQGIYGYTF

size: .
V: TRBV20-1
J: TRBJ2-4
D: .
CDR3: CSASDETPSGKQYF

size: few
V: TRBV29-1
J: TRBJ1-2
D: .
CDR3: CSVEERGAGDGFWGYTF

size: .
V: TRBV7-2
J: TRBJ2-5
D: .
CDR3: CTSSPGRTSLIQETQYF

size: many
V: TRBV6-5
J: TRBJ2-7
D: TRBD2
CDR3: CASSMGLAGVQQYF

size: few
V: TRBV20-1
J: TRBJ1-5
D: .
CDR3: CSARLIRDGYQPQHF

size: .
V: TRBV12-3/TRBV12-4
J: TRBJ2-7
D: TRBD1
CDR3: CASSRQTGAADEQYF

size: few
V: TRBV6-6
J: TRBJ2-7
D: TRBD1
CDR3: CASSYSSGGNHEQYF

size: once
V: TRBV30
J: TRBJ1-5
D: TRBD1
CDR3: CAWSSGQGTRQPQHF

size: few
V: TRBV12-3/TRBV12-4
J: TRBJ2-1
D: .
CDR3: CASSPGPLQFF

size: few
V: TRBV29-1
J: .
D: .
CDR3: CSAVGHSSSYNEQYF

size: .
V: TRBV5-1
J: TRBJ2-5
D: TRBD2
CDR3: CASSQEPGGVNEQYF

size: .
V: TRBV3-1
J: TRBJ2-3
D: .
CDR3: CVSSPSMDTQYF

size: .
V: TRBV30
J: TRBJ2-2
D: .
CDR3: CAWSEATGELFF

size: .
V: TRBV28
J: TRBJ1-2
D: .
CDR3: CASSWAGSSYGYTF

size: .
V: TRBV2
J: TRBJ2-7
D: TRBD2
CDR3: CASNRLAGVNEQYF

size: once
V: TRBV20-1
J: TRBJ2-5
D: TRBD2
CDR3: CSAYRLAGGTETQYF

size: few
V: TRBV6-1
J: TRBJ2-3
D: .
CDR3: CASSEWKGADTQYF

size: few
V: TRBV20-1
J: .
D: .
CDR3: CSARVRDPGHEQYF

size: once
V: TRBV20-1
J: TRBJ2-1
D: .
CDR3: CSARGGGFQYNEQFF

size: .
V: TRBV6-5
J: TRBJ2-5
D: TRBD1
CDR3: CASRQGPNNEQYF

size: few
V: TRBV3-1
J: TRBJ1-4
D: .
CDR3: CASSLGTLDEKLFF

size: .
V: TRBV10-3
J: TRBJ2-1
D: .
CDR3: CAISESGGNNEQFF

size: .
V: TRBV2
J: TRBJ2-3
D: .
CDR3: CASRNELSTDTQYF

size: .
V: TRBV20-1
J: TRBJ1-4
D: .
CDR3: CSAKSGQANEKLFF

size: .
V: TRBV28
J: TRBJ2-7
D: .
CDR3: CASSLPYLGEQYF

size: .
V: TRBV25-1
J: TRBJ2-2
D: .
CDR3: CASSLQGVLTGELFF

size: .
V: TRBV19
J: TRBJ2-2
D: .
CDR3: CASSIRGTGELFF

size: few
V: TRBV29-1
J: TRBJ2-1
D: TRBD2
CDR3: CSVSSGSRNEQFF

size: few
V: TRBV6-1
J: TRBJ2-1
D: .
CDR3: CASSENQGWHEQFF

size: few
V: TRBV6-1
J: TRBJ2-3
D: .
CDR3: CASSARITDTQYF

size: .
V: TRBV5-1
J: TRBJ2-1
D: TRBD1
CDR3: CASSLDPGGGGSEQFF

size: .
V: TRBV3-1
J: .
D: TRBD1
CDR3: CASSPTGQGTSDYEQYF

size: few
V: TRBV29-1
J: TRBJ2-1
D: TRBD1
CDR3: CSVPIPGQGSYNEQFF

size: .
V: TRBV7-2
J: TRBJ2-2
D: TRBD1
CDR3: CASSSQTGRGTLFF

size: .
V: TRBV5-5
J: TRBJ2-7
D: TRBD1
CDR3: CASSVGTGWSYEQYF

size: .
V: TRBV29-1
J: TRBJ1-2
D: TRBD1
CDR3: CSAFWTGDYGYTF

size: .
V: TRBV4-2
J: TRBJ2-5
D: TRBD2
CDR3: CASSPRGSGTIGETQYF

size: .
V: TRBV6-1
J: TRBJ2-7
D: TRBD2
CDR3: CASTESGSYEQYF

size: .
V: TRBV5-1
J: TRBJ2-2
D: TRBD2
CDR3: CASNSGRNTGELFF

size: .
V: TRBV29-1
J: TRBJ2-5
D: .
CDR3: CSVDPGPQKNEQYF

size: few
V: TRBV10-1
J: TRBJ2-5
D: .
CDR3: CASSETDETQYF